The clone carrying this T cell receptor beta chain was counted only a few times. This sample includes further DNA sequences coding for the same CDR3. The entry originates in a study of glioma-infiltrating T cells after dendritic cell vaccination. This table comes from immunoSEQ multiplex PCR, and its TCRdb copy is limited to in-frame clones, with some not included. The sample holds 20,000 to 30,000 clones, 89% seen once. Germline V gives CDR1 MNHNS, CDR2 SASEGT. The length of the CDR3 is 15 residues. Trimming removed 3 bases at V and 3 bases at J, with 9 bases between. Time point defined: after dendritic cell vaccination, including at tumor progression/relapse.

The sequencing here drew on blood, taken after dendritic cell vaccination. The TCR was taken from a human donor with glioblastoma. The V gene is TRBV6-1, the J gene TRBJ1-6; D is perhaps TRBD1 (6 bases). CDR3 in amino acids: CASSDSRGYNSPLHF. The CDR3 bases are TGTGCCAGCAGTGATTCCAGGGGCTATAATTCACCCCTCCACTTT.